This T cell receptor (beta chain) was captured in a study of metastatic and nonmetastatic thyroid tumors. Overall study context: Comparative analysis of repertoires was undertaken across blood and tumor or nodule tissue obtained from malignant and benign thyroid patients. The study's findings and limits: A significant increase in TCR beta diversity was reportedly seen in malignant thyroid tumors relative to benign nodules, in blood and tumor.

Original processing notes: A distant-metastasis classifier for papillary thyroid cancer was built using CDR3 differences across clinicopathological groups. TCRdb re-called the PCR reads via MiXCR. TCRdb, not the authors, supplied the V and J calls. The sample holds approximately 22,000 clones, 10% to 12% seen once. This clone has at least ten counts. Its target is not known. Patients had received no treatment of any kind before thyroid surgery. The germline V and J ends were trimmed by 3 bases and 4 bases, with 9 bases remaining between them. Germline V gives CDR1 SGHNT, CDR2 YENEEA. CDR3 length: 14 residues.

The TCR was taken from a female donor with papillary thyroid cancer or a benign thyroid nodule (not recorded which). Some clones in this sample may be carry-over from other donors' samples. The chain recombines TRBV11-3 with TRBJ2-2; D not certain. The sequencing sample was made of blood. CDR3: CASSLNPATGELFF. CDR3 coding DNA: TGTGCCAGCAGCTTGAATCCAGCCACCGGGGAGCTGTTTTTT.